The text below deals with one TCR beta chain. Its antigen is undetermined. The table came from immunoSEQ multiplex PCR; TCRdb's copy has only in-frame clones and leaves some out. Counted here are roughly 60,000 clones, 91% occurring once; the ten biggest clones make up around 1.8%. Trimming removed 2 bases from V and 2 bases from J, with 0 bases in between. The germline V gene encodes CDR1 MDHEN and CDR2 SYDVKM. The CDR3 contains 12 residues. These data originate in a study of OX40 agonist ivuxolimab in advanced cancers. Overall study: The study enrolled dose-escalation patients with hepatocellular carcinoma, melanoma, renal cell or head and neck cancer.

General study results and limits: No antigen was identified for the clonally expanded peripheral T cells.

This TCR derives from an adult with an advanced solid tumor such as melanoma, head and neck, liver or kidney cancer. This specimen was CD4+ or CD8+ T cells sorted from blood, taken in a trial of the OX40 agonist ivuxolimab. V gene TRBV28 combines with J gene TRBJ2-2, with D uncertain. CDR3 in amino acids: CASSLNTGELFF. The CDR3 DNA follows: TGTGCCAGCAGTTTAAACACCGGGGAGCTGTTTTTT.